This TCR beta chain was captured by sequencing in a study of T-cell reconstitution after alpha-beta-depleted transplantation in children. CDR1 and CDR2 (germline): DFQATT, SNEGSKA (reference sequence). The CDR3 consists of 14 residues. V gave up 0 bases and J gave up 1 base, with 8 bases separating them. Molecular barcoding with unique molecular identifiers was used for the TCRbeta library. Using its own MiXCR run on the PCR reads, TCRdb lists one record per CDR3 protein. The sample lists roughly 500,000 distinct CDR3 sequences, about 30% occurring once. This TCR derives from a human donor who donated a stem cell graft to a child with aplastic anemia. Sample: PBMCs from the stem cell graft donor, taken from the stem cell graft. The gene calls are TRBV20-1 and TRBJ2-3; D is perhaps TRBD1 (6 bases). CDR3 in amino acids: CSARDHRGTDTQYF. The DNA of the CDR3 is TGCAGTGCTAGAGATCACAGGGGCACAGATACGCAGTATTTT.